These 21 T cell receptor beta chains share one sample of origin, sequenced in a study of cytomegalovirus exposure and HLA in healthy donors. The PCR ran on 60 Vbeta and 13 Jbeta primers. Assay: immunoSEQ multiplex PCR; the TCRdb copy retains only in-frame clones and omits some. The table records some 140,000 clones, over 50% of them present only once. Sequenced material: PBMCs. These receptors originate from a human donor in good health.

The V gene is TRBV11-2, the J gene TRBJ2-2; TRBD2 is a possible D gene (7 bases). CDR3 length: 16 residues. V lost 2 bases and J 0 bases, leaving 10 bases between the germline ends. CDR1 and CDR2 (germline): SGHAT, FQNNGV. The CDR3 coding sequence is TGTGCCAGCAGCTTATGGGGGGGCACGAACACCGGGGAGCTGTTTTTT. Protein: CASSLWGGTNTGELFF.

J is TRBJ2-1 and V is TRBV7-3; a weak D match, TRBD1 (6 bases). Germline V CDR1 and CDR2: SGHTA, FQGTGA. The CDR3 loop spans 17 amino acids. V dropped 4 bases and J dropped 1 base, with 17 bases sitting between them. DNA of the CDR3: TGTGCCAGCAGCTCCCTTTTGTTGGACAGATCCTACAATGAGCAGTTCTTC. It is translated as CASSSLLLDRSYNEQFF.

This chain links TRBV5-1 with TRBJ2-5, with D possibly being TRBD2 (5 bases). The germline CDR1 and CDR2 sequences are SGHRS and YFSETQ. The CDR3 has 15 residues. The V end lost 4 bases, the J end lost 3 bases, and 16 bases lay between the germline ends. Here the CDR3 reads CASSLSGRPEETQYF. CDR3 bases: TGCGCCAGCAGCCTGAGTGGGAGACCCGAAGAGACCCAGTACTTC.

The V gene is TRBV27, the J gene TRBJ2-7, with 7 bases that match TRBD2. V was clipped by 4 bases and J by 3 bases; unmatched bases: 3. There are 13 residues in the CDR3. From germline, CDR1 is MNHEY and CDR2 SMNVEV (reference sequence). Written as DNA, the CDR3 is TGTGCCAGCAGTTCCTCGGGGGGCTACGAGCAGTACTTC. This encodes CASSSSGGYEQYF.

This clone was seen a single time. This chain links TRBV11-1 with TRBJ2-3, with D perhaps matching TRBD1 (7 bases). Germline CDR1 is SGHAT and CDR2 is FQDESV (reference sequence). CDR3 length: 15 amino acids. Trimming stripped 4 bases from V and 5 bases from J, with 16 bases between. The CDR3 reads CASSSGGTEGDTQYF. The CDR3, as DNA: TGTGCCAGCAGCTCAGGGGGGACTGAAGGAGATACGCAGTATTTT.

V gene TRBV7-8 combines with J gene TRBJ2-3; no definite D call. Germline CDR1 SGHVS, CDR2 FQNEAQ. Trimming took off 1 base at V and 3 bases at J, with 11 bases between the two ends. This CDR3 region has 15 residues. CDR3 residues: CASSLDVGVTDTQYF. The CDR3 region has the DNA TGTGCCAGCAGCTTAGATGTAGGAGTGACAGATACGCAGTATTTT.

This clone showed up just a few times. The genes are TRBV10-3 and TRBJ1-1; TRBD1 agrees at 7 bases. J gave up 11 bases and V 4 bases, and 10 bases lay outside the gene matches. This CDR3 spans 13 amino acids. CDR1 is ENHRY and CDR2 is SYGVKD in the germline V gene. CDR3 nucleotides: TGTGCCATCAGTGCCCGACAGGGCCCAAGGGCTTTCTTT. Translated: CAISARQGPRAFF.

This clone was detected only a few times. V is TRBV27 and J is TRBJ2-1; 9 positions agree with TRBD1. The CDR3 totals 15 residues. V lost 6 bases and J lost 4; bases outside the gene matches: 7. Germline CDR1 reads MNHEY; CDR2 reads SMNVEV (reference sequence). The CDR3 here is CASSHGTGPYNEQFF. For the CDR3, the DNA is TGTGCCAGCAGCCACGGGACAGGGCCATACAATGAGCAGTTCTTC.

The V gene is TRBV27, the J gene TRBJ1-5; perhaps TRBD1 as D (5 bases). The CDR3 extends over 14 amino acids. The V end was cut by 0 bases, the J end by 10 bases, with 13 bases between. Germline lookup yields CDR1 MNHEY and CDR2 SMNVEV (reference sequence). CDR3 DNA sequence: TGTGCCAGCAGTTTATCGGATCCCGGACATCCCCAGCATTTT. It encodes CASSLSDPGHPQHF.

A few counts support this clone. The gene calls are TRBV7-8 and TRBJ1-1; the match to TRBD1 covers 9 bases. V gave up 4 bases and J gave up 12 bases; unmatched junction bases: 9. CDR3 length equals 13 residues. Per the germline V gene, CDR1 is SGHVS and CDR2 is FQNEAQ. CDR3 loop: CASSSSGQGGTFF. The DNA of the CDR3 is TGTGCCAGCAGCTCATCGGGACAGGGAGGGACTTTCTTT.

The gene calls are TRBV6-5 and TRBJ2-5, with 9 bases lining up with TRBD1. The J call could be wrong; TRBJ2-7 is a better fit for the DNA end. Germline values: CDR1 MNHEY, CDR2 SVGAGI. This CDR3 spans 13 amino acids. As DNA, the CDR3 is TGTGCCAGCACCGGACAGGGGACGGGCGAGCAGTACTTC. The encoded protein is CASTGQGTGEQYF.

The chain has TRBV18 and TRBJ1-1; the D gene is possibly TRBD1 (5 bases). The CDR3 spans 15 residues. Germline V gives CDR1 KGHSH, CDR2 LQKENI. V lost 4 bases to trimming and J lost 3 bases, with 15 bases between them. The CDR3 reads CASSQDYGGDTEAFF. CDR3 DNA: TGTGCCAGCTCACAGGACTATGGGGGGGACACTGAAGCTTTCTTT.

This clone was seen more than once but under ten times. The CDR3 region is CASSNSQGYGYTF. CDR3 nucleotide sequence: TGTGCCAGTAGTAACAGTCAGGGCTATGGCTACACCTTC. This chain links TRBV19 with TRBJ1-2, with TRBD1 as a possible D gene (5 bases). V was cut by 4 bases and J by 4 bases, with 10 bases left in between. CDR3 length: 13 amino acids. CDR1 and CDR2 (germline): LNHDA, SQIVND (reference sequence).

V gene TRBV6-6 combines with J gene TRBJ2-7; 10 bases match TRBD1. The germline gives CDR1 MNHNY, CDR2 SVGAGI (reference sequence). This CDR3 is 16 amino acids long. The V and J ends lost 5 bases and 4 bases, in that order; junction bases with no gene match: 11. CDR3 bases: TGTGCCAGCAGTCCCGGGACAGGGGTCGACCGGTACGAGCAGTACTTC. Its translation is CASSPGTGVDRYEQYF.

This chain's CDR3 is CASSEAGSSNQPQHF. As DNA, the CDR3 is TGTGCCAGCAGTGAAGCCGGGAGTAGCAATCAGCCCCAGCATTTT. The chain employs TRBV6-1 and TRBJ1-5; D gene ambiguous. This CDR3 comprises 15 residues. Germline CDR1 reads MNHNS; CDR2 reads SASEGT. The ends were cut back, 0 bases at V and 0 bases at J, with 6 bases in the middle.

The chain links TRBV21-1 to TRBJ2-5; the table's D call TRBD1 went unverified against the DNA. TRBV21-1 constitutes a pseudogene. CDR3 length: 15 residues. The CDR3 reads CARHLPGQGGETQYF. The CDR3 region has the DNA TGTGCCAGGCATCTTCCGGGACAGGGTGGAGAGACCCAGTACTTC.

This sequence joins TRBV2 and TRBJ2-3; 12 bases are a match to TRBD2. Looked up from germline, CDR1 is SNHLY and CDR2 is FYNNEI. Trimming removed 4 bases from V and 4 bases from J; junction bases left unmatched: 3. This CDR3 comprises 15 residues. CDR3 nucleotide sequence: TGTGCCAGCAGTGGGCTAGCGGGAGGGGCAGATACGCAGTATTTT. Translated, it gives CASSGLAGGADTQYF. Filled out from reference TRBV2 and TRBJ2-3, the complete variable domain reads EPEVTQTPSHQVTQMGQEVILRCVPISNHLYFYWYRQILGQKVEFLVSFYNNEISEKSEIFDDQFSVERPDGSNFTLKIRSTKLEDSAMYFCASSGLAGGADTQYFGPGTRLTVL.

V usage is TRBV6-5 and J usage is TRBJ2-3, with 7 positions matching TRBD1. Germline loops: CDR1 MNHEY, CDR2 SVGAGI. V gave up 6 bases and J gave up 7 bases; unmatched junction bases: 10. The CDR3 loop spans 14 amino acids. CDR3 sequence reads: CASSRQGLTNTQYF. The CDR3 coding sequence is TGTGCCAGCAGCCGACAGGGCCTCACGAATACGCAGTATTTT.

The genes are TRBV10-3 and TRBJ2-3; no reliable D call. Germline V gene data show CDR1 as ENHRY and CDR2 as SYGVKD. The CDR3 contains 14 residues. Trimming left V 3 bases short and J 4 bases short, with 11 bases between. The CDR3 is CAISDLVRADTQYF. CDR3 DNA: TGTGCCATCAGTGATCTGGTTCGGGCAGATACGCAGTATTTT.

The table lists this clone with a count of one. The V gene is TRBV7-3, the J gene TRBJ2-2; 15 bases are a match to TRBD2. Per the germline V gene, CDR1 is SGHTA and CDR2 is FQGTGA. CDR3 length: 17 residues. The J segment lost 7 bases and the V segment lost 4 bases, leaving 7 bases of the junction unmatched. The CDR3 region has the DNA TGTGCCAGCAGCTCCGGACTAGCGGGAGGGCCAGGCGGGGAGCTGTTTTTT. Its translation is CASSSGLAGGPGGELFF.

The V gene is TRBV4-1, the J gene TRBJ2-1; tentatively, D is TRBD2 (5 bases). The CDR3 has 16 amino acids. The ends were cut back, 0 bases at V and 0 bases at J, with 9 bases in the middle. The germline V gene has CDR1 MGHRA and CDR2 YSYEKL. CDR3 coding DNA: TGCGCCAGCAGCCAAGAACCGGGAAGCTCCTACAATGAGCAGTTCTTC. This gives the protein CASSQEPGSSYNEQFF.